Included here is one T cell receptor (beta chain) sequence, with context. Germline-derived CDR1 and CDR2 are MGHDK and SYGVNS. The CDR3 has 16 amino acids. Trimming removed 1 base from V and 1 base from J, with 11 bases in between. These data belong to a study of blood T cell repertoires in COVID-19. Those enrolled, adults aged roughly 18 to 89 years, came from fewer than 25 US areas. Using immunoSEQ multiplex PCR, the repertoire was profiled, and TCRdb retains in-frame clones only, with some absent. The table includes roughly 250,000 clones, around 87% detected once. The clonotype was recovered from a woman aged 18-29 years who had recovered from COVID-19. Sequencing was done on a sample of PBMCs or T cells enriched from blood (not recorded which). The chain has TRBV25-1 and TRBJ1-3; D ambiguous. DNA of the CDR3: TGTGCCAGCAGTGAATCCTCCCGAGGGTCTGGAAACACCATATATTTT. Protein: CASSESSRGSGNTIYF.